This TCR beta chain was identified in a study of cytomegalovirus exposure and HLA in healthy donors. Study findings and constraints: In a later analysis, specific HLA alleles were associated with approximately 16,000 TCR beta sequences at a 0.05 false discovery rate.

Vbeta (60) and Jbeta (13) primers were used in the PCR. This table comes from immunoSEQ multiplex PCR, and its TCRdb copy is limited to in-frame clones, with some not included. This sample has roughly 200,000 clones, with around three quarters found just once. A word on this clone: Its antigen is not identified.

Sequencing was performed on PBMCs. This clonotype was sampled from a man younger than 45 in good health and CMV-seronegative.

The CDR3 protein is CASSDGGYTF. CDR3 bases: TGTGCCAGCAGCGATGGCGGCTACACCTTC. This chain joins TRBV11-3 and TRBJ1-2, with D hard to call. The CDR3 length is 10 residues. V lost 5 bases to trimming and J lost 8 bases, with 6 bases between them. CDR1 is SGHNT, CDR2 YENEEA, per germline.